This TCR beta chain was sequenced during a study of response to subunit inactivated influenza vaccine. Broader study findings: There was a suggestion from the authors that each seasonal influenza vaccination recruits few new T cells.

A few counts support this clonotype. Its specificity is not known. V lost 4 bases to trimming and J lost 0 bases, with 9 bases between them. The CDR3 contains 13 residues. Germline V gene lookup returns CDR1 SQVTM and CDR2 ANQGSEA. TCRdb itself ran the RT-PCR reads through MiXCR, one entry per CDR3 protein. The table shows more than 400,000 distinct CDR3 sequences, with approximately 7.3% occurring only once. The TCR was taken from a man aged 50 to 69 who received an inactivated influenza vaccine. The sample in question was PBMCs from blood, obtained around 2 years after vaccination. This chain uses TRBV29-1 with TRBJ1-1; D gene unclear. The CDR3 DNA follows: TGCAGCGTTGTTATGCAAATGAACACTGAAGCTTTCTTT. Translating it yields CSVVMQMNTEAFF.